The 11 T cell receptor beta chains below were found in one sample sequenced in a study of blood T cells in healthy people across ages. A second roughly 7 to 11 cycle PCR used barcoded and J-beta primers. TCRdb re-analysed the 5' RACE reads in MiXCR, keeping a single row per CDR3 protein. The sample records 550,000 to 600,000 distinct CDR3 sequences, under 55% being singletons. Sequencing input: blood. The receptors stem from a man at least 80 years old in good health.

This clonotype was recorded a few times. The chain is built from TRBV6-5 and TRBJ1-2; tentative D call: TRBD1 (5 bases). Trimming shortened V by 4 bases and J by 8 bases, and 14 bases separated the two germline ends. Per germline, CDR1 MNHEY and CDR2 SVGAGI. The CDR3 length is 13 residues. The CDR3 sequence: CASSWTPTGGYTF. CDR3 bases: TGTGCCAGCAGTTGGACACCCACGGGGGGCTACACCTTC.

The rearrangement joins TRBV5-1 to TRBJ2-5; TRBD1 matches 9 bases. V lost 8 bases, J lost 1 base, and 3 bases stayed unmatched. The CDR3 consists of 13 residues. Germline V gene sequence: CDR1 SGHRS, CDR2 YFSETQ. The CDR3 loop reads CASTGGSQETQYF. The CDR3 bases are TGCGCCAGTACAGGGGGCTCCCAAGAGACCCAGTACTTC.

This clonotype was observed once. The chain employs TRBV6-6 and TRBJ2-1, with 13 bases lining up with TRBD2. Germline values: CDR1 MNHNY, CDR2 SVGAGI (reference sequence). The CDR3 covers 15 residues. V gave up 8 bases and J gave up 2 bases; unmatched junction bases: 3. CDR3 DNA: TGTGCCAGCCGCGGACTAGCGGGAGCCTACAATGAGCAGTTCTTC. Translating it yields CASRGLAGAYNEQFF.

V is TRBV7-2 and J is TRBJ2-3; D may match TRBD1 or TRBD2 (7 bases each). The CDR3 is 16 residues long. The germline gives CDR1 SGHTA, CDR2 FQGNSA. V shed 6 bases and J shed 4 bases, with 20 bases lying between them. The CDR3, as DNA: TGTGCCAGCAGTTCCAGCCCGACAGGGAGGGCAGATACGCAGTATTTT. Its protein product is CASSSSPTGRADTQYF.

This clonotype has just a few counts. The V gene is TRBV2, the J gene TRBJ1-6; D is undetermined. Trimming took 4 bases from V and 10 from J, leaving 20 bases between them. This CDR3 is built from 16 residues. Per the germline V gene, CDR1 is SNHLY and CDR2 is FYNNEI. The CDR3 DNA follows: TGTGCCAGCAGTGTTTCGTCGGCCTTCGGTGGATCACCCCTCCACTTT. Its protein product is CASSVSSAFGGSPLHF.

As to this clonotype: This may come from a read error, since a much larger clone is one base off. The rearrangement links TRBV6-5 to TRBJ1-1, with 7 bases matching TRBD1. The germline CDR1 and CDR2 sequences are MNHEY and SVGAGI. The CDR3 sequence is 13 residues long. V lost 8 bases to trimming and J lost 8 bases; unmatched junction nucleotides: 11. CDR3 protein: CASGPTPGQEAFF. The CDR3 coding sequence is TGTGCCAGCGGTCCGACTCCGGGACAGGAAGCTTTCTTT.

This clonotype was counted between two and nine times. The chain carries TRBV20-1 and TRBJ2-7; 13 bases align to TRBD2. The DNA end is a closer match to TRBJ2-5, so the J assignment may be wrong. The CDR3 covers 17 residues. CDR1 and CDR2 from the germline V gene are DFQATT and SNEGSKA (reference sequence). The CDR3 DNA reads TGCAGTGCTAGACCCCTACTAGCGGGGGGGCTCGGAGAGACCCAGTACTTC. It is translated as CSARPLLAGGLGETQYF.

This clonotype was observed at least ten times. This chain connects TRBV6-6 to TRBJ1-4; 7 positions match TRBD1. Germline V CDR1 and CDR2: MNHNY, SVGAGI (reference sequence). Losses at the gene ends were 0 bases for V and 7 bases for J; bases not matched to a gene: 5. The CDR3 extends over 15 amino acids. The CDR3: CASSYSSQGGEKLFF. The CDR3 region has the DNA TGTGCCAGCAGTTACTCGTCCCAGGGGGGTGAAAAACTGTTTTTT.

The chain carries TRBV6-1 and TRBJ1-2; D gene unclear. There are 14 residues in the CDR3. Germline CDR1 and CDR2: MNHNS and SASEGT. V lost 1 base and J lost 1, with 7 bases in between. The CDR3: CASSEGRFNYGYTF. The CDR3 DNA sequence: TGTGCCAGCAGTGAAGGTCGCTTTAACTATGGCTACACCTTC.

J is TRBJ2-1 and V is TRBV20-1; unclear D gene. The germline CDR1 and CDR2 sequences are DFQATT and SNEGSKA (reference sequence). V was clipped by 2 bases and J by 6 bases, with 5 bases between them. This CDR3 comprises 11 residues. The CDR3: CSARRGNEQFF. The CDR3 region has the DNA TGCAGTGCTAGACGAGGCAATGAGCAGTTCTTC.

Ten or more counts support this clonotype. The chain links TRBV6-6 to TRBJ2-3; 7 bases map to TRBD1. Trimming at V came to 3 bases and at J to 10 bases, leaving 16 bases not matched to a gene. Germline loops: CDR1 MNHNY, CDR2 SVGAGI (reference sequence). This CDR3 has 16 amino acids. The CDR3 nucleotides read TGTGCCAGCAGTTATCCGACAGGGCCCGCTATAGGGGCGCAGTATTTT. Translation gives CASSYPTGPAIGAQYF.